Below, 26 T cell receptor beta chains from the same sample are listed, as sequenced in a study of patients and donors after allogeneic stem cell transplantation. One entry per CDR3 protein, called by TCRdb with MiXCR from the RT-PCR reads. The sample records about a million distinct CDR3 sequences, 18% being singletons. The sample was blood, either unsorted or a sorted T cell fraction (not recorded which). The receptors were sampled from a human donor who was either an allogeneic HSCT recipient or a stem cell or donor lymphocyte infusion donor (not recorded which). It is not recorded whose cells these are; they may come from a transplant donor.

The J gene is TRBJ2-1, the V gene TRBV12-3 or TRBV12-4; D possibly matches TRBD1 or TRBD2 (5 bases each). The CDR3 runs to 14 residues. Trimming took 6 bases from V and 7 from J, leaving 16 bases between them. The CDR3 DNA is TGTGCCAGCAGACTCGAGGGGCTGGAGAATGAGCAGTTCTTC. Its protein product is CASRLEGLENEQFF.

The chain combines TRBV25-1 with TRBJ2-1; D remains ambiguous. The CDR3 is made up of 11 amino acids. The V gene's germline CDR1 is MGHDK and CDR2 SYGVNS. V was pared by 2 bases and J by 8 bases, with 4 bases between. This CDR3 reads CASSEKDEQFF. The CDR3 DNA reads as TGTGCCAGCAGTGAAAAGGATGAGCAGTTCTTC.

CDR3 in amino acids: CAWREYLAGGPNTGELFF. DNA for the CDR3: TGTGCCTGGAGGGAATATTTAGCGGGAGGGCCAAACACCGGGGAGCTGTTTTTT. This chain connects TRBV30 to TRBJ2-2; 11 bases are a match to TRBD2. The CDR3 has 18 residues. V trimming: 3 bases; J trimming: 2 bases; junction bases outside the gene matches: 11. CDR1 is GTSNPN, CDR2 SVGIG, per germline (reference sequence).

This clonotype was seen repeatedly, ten times or more. The chain uses TRBV6-5 and TRBJ2-1; D not certain. The V end was cut by 0 bases, the J end by 7 bases, with 7 bases between. Germline values: CDR1 MNHEY, CDR2 SVGAGI. This CDR3 spans 13 amino acids. The CDR3 sequence: CASSYSTGNEQFF. The CDR3 bases are TGTGCCAGCAGTTACTCGACTGGGAATGAGCAGTTCTTC.

This clonotype was seen ten or more times. The chain is built from TRBV20-1 and TRBJ2-7; D gene uncertain. This CDR3 has 13 residues. V was clipped by 4 bases and J by 1 base, with 11 bases between them. Germline V gives CDR1 DFQATT, CDR2 SNEGSKA (reference sequence). DNA for the CDR3: TGCAGTGCTACCATAGACCTATCCTACGAGCAGTACTTC. Translation gives CSATIDLSYEQYF.

This clonotype was recorded at least ten times. The chain recombines TRBV29-1 with TRBJ1-2, with unresolved D. Per germline, CDR1 SQVTM and CDR2 ANQGSEA. The CDR3 is made up of 12 amino acids. Trimming left V 2 bases short and J 6 bases short, with 10 bases between. The CDR3 is CSVERARNGYTF. CDR3 sequence (DNA): TGCAGCGTTGAAAGAGCCAGGAATGGCTACACCTTC.

This chain uses TRBV24-1 with TRBJ2-3; no definite D call. The CDR3 has 12 residues. Germline CDR1 is KGHDR and CDR2 is SFDVKD. V was pared by 4 bases and J by 6 bases, with 7 bases between. This chain's CDR3 is CATSETADTQYF. CDR3 DNA sequence: TGTGCCACCAGTGAGACTGCGGATACGCAGTATTTT.

The chain links TRBV25-1 to TRBJ1-4; D is unresolved. Trimming stripped 2 bases from V and 8 bases from J, with 12 bases between. CDR1 MGHDK and CDR2 SYGVNS come from the germline V gene. The CDR3 has 14 amino acids. The CDR3 DNA is TGTGCCAGCAGTGAAGGAGGCTTTGGGGAAAAACTGTTTTTT. Amino acids: CASSEGGFGEKLFF. The full variable domain, completed using reference TRBV25-1 and TRBJ1-4, is EADIYQTPRYLVIGTGKKITLECSQTMGHDKMYWYQQDPGMELHLIHYSYGVNSTEKGDLSSESTVSRIRTEHFPLTLESARPSHTSQYLCASSEGGFGEKLFFGSGTQLSVL.

The chain joins TRBV25-1 to TRBJ1-1; D is perhaps TRBD1 (6 bases). The germline V and J ends were trimmed by 8 bases and 1 base, with 11 bases remaining between them. Germline CDR1 is MGHDK and CDR2 is SYGVNS. CDR3 size: 13 residues. The CDR3 here is CASELGQNTEAFF. DNA of the CDR3: TGTGCCAGCGAGCTGGGACAGAACACTGAAGCTTTCTTT.

This clonotype appeared many times. V and J are TRBV27 and TRBJ2-1, with 10 bases aligning to TRBD2. V lost 2 bases to trimming and J lost 10 bases; unmatched junction nucleotides: 8. Looked up from germline, CDR1 is MNHEY and CDR2 is SMNVEV (reference sequence). The CDR3 is 15 residues long. CDR3 amino acids: CASSLGLADAREQFF. The CDR3 coding sequence is TGTGCCAGCAGTTTAGGACTAGCGGACGCCAGAGAGCAGTTCTTC.

This clonotype has a handful of counts. This chain joins TRBV6-1 and TRBJ2-2; the D gene is possibly TRBD2 (5 bases). V dropped 5 bases and J dropped 5 bases, with 21 bases sitting between them. Per germline, CDR1 MNHNS and CDR2 SASEGT. The CDR3 has 17 residues. CDR3 sequence (DNA): TGTGCCAGCAGTCGCCCCCAGGTGGGAGTACGAACCGGGGAGCTGTTTTTT. This gives the protein CASSRPQVGVRTGELFF.

This chain uses TRBV6-2 or TRBV6-3 with TRBJ1-4; no firm D call. Trimming removed 4 bases at V and 10 bases at J, with 10 bases between. CDR1 is MNHEY, CDR2 SVGEGT, per germline. CDR3 length: 12 amino acids. For the CDR3, the DNA is TGTGCCAGCAGTTCCGTGGCTCCAAAACTGTTTTTT. It codes for CASSSVAPKLFF.

This clonotype came up a few times. The chain links TRBV20-1 to TRBJ2-7, with a possible D match to TRBD1 (5 bases). CDR1 is DFQATT, CDR2 SNEGSKA, per germline (reference sequence). V shed 4 bases and J shed 2 bases, with 12 bases lying between them. The CDR3 loop spans 13 amino acids. The CDR3 DNA reads as TGCAGTGCTACTGGCAGGGCTACCTACGAGCAGTACTTC. Its protein is CSATGRATYEQYF.

This clonotype was counted only a few times. The chain recombines TRBV18 with TRBJ1-2, with a weak D call TRBD1 (5 bases). This CDR3 contains 14 residues. Germline V gene data show CDR1 as KGHSH and CDR2 as LQKENI. The germline V and J ends were trimmed by 6 bases and 6 bases, with 17 bases remaining between them. The CDR3 nucleotides are TGTGCCAGCTCGCCTAAGGGACCGGGCCATGGCTACACCTTC. Translated: CASSPKGPGHGYTF. Full variable domain (remainder filled in from reference TRBV18 and TRBJ1-2): NAGVMQNPRHLVRRRGQEARLRCSPMKGHSHVYWYRQLPEEGLKFMVYLQKENIIDESGMPKERFSAEFPKEGPSILRIQQVVRGDSAAYFCASSPKGPGHGYTFGSGTRLTVV.

The chain carries TRBV5-4 and TRBJ1-6, with 8 bases matching TRBD1. The CDR3 runs 15 residues. Per germline, CDR1 SGHNT and CDR2 YYREEE (reference sequence). V lost 0 bases and J lost 10; bases outside the gene matches: 6. CDR3 amino acids: CASSLVDRDNSPLHF. The CDR3, as DNA: TGTGCCAGCAGCTTGGTGGACAGGGACAACTCACCCCTCCACTTT.

The DNA of the CDR3 is TGTGCCTGGAGCCAGGGCAGGGGCTCCTACGAGCAGTACTTC. Translation: CAWSQGRGSYEQYF. The chain carries TRBV30 and TRBJ2-7; perhaps TRBD1 as D (6 bases). Trimming left V 3 bases short and J 0 bases short, with 12 bases between. The CDR3 totals 14 residues. Germline CDR1 and CDR2: GTSNPN and SVGIG (reference sequence).

This chain connects TRBV9 to TRBJ2-5; D is undetermined. V lost 4 bases and J lost 7, with 11 bases in between. This CDR3 contains 12 residues. Germline lookup yields CDR1 SGDLS and CDR2 YYNGEE. This CDR3 is CASSPSLPTQYF. DNA of the CDR3: TGTGCCAGCAGCCCCTCCCTCCCGACCCAGTACTTC.

The chain couples TRBV29-1 to TRBJ2-4, with D possibly TRBD2 on 6 matching bases. The CDR3 contains 10 residues. Germline V gene lookup returns CDR1 SQVTM and CDR2 ANQGSEA. Trimming cost V 7 bases and J 5 bases, with 6 bases left between them. The CDR3 coding sequence is TGCAGCGGGGGGGAAAACATTCAGTACTTC. It codes for CSGGENIQYF.

There are a few counts of this clonotype. The chain has TRBV2 and TRBJ2-1; TRBD2 aligns across 9 bases. This CDR3 spans 15 amino acids. Trimming removed 4 bases from V and 7 bases from J; junction bases left unmatched: 8. Germline V gene data show CDR1 as SNHLY and CDR2 as FYNNEI. CDR3 protein: CASSADAGGWNEQFF. The CDR3 DNA reads as TGTGCCAGCAGTGCTGATGCGGGAGGGTGGAATGAGCAGTTCTTC. Full variable domain (missing parts from reference TRBV2 and TRBJ2-1): EPEVTQTPSHQVTQMGQEVILRCVPISNHLYFYWYRQILGQKVEFLVSFYNNEISEKSEIFDDQFSVERPDGSNFTLKIRSTKLEDSAMYFCASSADAGGWNEQFFGPGTRLTVL.

This clonotype was seen only a few times. The chain recombines TRBV12-3 or TRBV12-4 with TRBJ2-3, with D possibly being TRBD2 (6 bases). The V gene lost 4 bases and the J gene lost 6 bases, with 17 bases spanning the gap. The CDR3 spans 15 residues. The CDR3 loop reads CASSWGGSRRDTQYF. CDR3 coding DNA: TGTGCCAGCAGTTGGGGAGGTTCTCGAAGGGATACGCAGTATTTT.

This chain links TRBV20-1 with TRBJ2-1; 7 bases are shared with TRBD1. From germline, CDR1 is DFQATT and CDR2 SNEGSKA (reference sequence). The CDR3 runs 17 residues. V trimming: 4 bases; J trimming: 4 bases; junction bases outside the gene matches: 16. CDR3 bases: TGCAGTGCTACCCGGACAGGCCTCCGAGGGTGGTACAATGAGCAGTTCTTC. This codes for CSATRTGLRGWYNEQFF.

The chain joins TRBV13 to TRBJ1-2, with 10 bases fitting TRBD1. There are 15 residues in the CDR3. Unmatched junction bases numbered 6, after V lost 3 bases and J lost 5 bases. CDR1 is PRHDT and CDR2 is FYEKMQ in the germline V gene (reference sequence). The CDR3 DNA sequence: TGTGCCAGCAGCTTCGGTGACAGGGGGCTATATGGCTACACCTTC. Translated: CASSFGDRGLYGYTF. The full variable domain, its missing parts supplied by reference TRBV13 and TRBJ1-2, is AAGVIQSPRHLIKEKRETATLKCYPIPRHDTVYWYQQGPGQDPQFLISFYEKMQSDKGSIPDRFSAQQFSDYHSELNMSSLELGDSALYFCASSFGDRGLYGYTFGSGTRLTVV.

The sample holds many counts of this clonotype. This sequence joins TRBV12-3 or TRBV12-4 and TRBJ1-1; TRBD1 agrees at 7 bases. Trimming took 1 base from V and 1 from J; bases not matched to a gene: 3. The CDR3 has 15 amino acids. CDR3 residues: CASSLGGTANTEAFF. CDR3 bases: TGTGCCAGCAGTTTAGGGGGGACAGCGAACACTGAAGCTTTCTTT.

This clonotype has a handful of counts. This chain connects TRBV7-6 to TRBJ1-1; TRBD1 matches at 7 bases. Per germline, CDR1 SGHVS and CDR2 FNYEAQ. The V segment lost 8 bases and the J segment 11 bases; nucleotides outside the gene matches: 8. CDR3 length: 11 residues. For the CDR3, the DNA is TGTGCCAGCCAGGGGGGGGGTCGCGCTTTCTTT. This gives the protein CASQGGGRAFF. Complete variable domain (other parts from reference TRBV7-6 and TRBJ1-1): GAGVSQSPRYKVTKRGQDVALRCDPISGHVSLYWYRQALGQGPEFLTYFNYEAQQDKSGLPNDRFSAERPEGSISTLTIQRTEQRDSAMYRCASQGGGRAFFGQGTRLTVV.

This clonotype was seen ten or more times. The chain carries TRBV7-9 and TRBJ1-5, with D unclear. The CDR3 runs 12 residues. Deletions cut 1 base from V and 6 bases from J, with 4 bases between. Germline V gene data show CDR1 as SEHNR and CDR2 as FQNEAQ (reference sequence). CDR3 region: CASSLVAQPQHF. CDR3 sequence (DNA): TGTGCCAGCAGCTTAGTCGCTCAGCCCCAGCATTTT.

The chain has TRBV15 and TRBJ1-6; TRBD1 is a possible D gene (5 bases). V lost 5 bases and J lost 7, with 18 bases in between. This CDR3 region has 16 residues. Germline CDR1 and CDR2: LNHNV and YYDKDF (reference sequence). The CDR3, as DNA: TGTGCCACCAGCCCCCGGGGACGGGGAAGAAATTCACCCCTCCACTTT. Protein product: CATSPRGRGRNSPLHF.